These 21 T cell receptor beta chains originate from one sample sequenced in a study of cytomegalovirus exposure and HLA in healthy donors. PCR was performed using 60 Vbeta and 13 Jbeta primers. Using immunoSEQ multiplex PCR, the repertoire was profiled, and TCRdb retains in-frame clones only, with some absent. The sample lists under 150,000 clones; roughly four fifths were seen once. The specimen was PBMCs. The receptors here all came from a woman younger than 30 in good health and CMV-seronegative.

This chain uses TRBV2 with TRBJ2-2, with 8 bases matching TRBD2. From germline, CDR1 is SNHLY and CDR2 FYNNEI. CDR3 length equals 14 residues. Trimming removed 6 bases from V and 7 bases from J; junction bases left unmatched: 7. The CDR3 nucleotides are TGTGCCAGCAGGGGGACTAGATTTTTCGGGGAGCTGTTTTTT. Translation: CASRGTRFFGELFF. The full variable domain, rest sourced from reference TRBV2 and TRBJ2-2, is EPEVTQTPSHQVTQMGQEVILRCVPISNHLYFYWYRQILGQKVEFLVSFYNNEISEKSEIFDDQFSVERPDGSNFTLKIRSTKLEDSAMYFCASRGTRFFGELFFGEGSRLTVL.

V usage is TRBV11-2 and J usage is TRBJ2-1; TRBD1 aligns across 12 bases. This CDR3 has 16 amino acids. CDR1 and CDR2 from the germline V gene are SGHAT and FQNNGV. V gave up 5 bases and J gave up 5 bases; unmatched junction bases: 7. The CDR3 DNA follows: TGTGCCAGCAGCCAACGGGACAGGGGGCCCGACAATGAGCAGTTCTTC. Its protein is CASSQRDRGPDNEQFF.

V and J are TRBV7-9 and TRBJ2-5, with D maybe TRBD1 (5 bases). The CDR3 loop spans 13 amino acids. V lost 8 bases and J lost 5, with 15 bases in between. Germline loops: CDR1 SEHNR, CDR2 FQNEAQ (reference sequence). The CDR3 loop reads CASGAPGWETQYF. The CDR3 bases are TGTGCCAGCGGGGCTCCCGGTTGGGAGACCCAGTACTTC.

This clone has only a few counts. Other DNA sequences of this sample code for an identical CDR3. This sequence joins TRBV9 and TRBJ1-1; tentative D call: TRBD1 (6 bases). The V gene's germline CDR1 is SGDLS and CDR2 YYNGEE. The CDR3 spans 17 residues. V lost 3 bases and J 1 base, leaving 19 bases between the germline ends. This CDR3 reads CASSGRGEDWANTEAFF. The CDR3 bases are TGTGCCAGCAGCGGCAGGGGAGAGGACTGGGCGAACACTGAAGCTTTCTTT.

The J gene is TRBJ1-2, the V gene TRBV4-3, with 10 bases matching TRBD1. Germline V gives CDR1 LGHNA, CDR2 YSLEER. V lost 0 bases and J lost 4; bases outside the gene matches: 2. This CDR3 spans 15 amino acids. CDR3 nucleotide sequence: TGCGCCAGCAGCCAAGAAGGACAGGGGGTCTATGGCTACACCTTC. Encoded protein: CASSQEGQGVYGYTF.

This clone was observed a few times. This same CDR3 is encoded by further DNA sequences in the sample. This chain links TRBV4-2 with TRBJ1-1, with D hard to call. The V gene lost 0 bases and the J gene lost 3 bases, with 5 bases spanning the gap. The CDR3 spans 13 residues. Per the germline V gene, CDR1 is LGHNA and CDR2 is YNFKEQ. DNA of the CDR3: TGTGCCAGCAGCCAAGATTCCGACACTGAAGCTTTCTTT. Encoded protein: CASSQDSDTEAFF.

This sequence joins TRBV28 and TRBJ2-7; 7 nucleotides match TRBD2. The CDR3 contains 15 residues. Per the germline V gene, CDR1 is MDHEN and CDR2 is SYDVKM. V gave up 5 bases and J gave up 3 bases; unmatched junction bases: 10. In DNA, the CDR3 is TGTGCCAGCAGTCTCAACCAGCGGGATGACTACGAGCAGTACTTC. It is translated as CASSLNQRDDYEQYF.

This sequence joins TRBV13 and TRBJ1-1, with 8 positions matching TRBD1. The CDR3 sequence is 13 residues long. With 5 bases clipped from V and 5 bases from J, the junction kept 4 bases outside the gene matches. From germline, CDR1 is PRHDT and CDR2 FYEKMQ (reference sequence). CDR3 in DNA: TGTGCCAGCAGCCTACACAGGGGGACTGAAGCTTTCTTT. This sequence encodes CASSLHRGTEAFF.

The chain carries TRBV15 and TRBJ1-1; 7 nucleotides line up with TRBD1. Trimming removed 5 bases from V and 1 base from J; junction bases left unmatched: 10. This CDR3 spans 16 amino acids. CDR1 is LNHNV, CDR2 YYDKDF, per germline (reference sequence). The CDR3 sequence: CATSQGKGQQNTEAFF. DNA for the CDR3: TGTGCCACCAGCCAAGGAAAGGGACAGCAGAACACTGAAGCTTTCTTT.

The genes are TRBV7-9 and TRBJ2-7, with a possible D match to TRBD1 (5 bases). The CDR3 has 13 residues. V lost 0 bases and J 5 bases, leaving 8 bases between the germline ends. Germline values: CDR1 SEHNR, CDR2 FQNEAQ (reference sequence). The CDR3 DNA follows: TGTGCCAGCAGCTTAGCCGAGACAGACGAGCAGTACTTC. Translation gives CASSLAETDEQYF.

CDR3 region: CASSLGGQLTDYTF. Here the CDR3 DNA reads TGTGCCAGCAGCTTAGGGGGACAGCTTACCGACTACACCTTC. The gene calls are TRBV7-9 and TRBJ1-2; the match to TRBD1 covers 7 bases. Germline V gives CDR1 SEHNR, CDR2 FQNEAQ (reference sequence). The length of the CDR3 is 14 residues. The J segment lost 10 bases and the V segment lost 1 base, leaving 9 bases of the junction unmatched.

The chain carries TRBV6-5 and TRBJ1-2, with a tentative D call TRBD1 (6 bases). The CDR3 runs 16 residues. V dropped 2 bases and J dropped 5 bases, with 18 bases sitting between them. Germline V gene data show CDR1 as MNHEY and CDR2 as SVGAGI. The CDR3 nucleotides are TGTGCCAGCAGTTACGGCCCACAGGGACATCGGTATGGCTACACCTTC. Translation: CASSYGPQGHRYGYTF.

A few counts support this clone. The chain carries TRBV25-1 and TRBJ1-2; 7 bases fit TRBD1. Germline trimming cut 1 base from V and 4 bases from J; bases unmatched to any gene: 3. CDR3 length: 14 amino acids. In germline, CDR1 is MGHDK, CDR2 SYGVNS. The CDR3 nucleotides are TGTGCCAGCAGTGAATGGGGGACAGCCTATGGCTACACCTTC. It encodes CASSEWGTAYGYTF.

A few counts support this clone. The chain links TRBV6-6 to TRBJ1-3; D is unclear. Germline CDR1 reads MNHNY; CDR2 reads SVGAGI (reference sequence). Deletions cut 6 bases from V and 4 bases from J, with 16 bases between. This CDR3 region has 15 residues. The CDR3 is CASSRMISSGNTIYF. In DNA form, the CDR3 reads TGTGCCAGCAGCCGCATGATAAGCTCGGGAAACACCATATATTTT.

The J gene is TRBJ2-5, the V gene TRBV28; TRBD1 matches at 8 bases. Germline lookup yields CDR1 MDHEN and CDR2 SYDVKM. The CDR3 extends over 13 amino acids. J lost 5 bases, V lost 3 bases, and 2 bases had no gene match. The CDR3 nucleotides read TGTGCCAGCAGTTTCTACAGGGGGGAGACCCAGTACTTC. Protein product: CASSFYRGETQYF. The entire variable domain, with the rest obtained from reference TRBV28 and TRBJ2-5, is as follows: DVKVTQSSRYLVKRTGEKVFLECVQDMDHENMFWYRQDPGLGLRLIYFSYDVKMKEKGDIPEGYSVSREKKERFSLILESASTNQTSMYLCASSFYRGETQYFGPGTRLLVL.

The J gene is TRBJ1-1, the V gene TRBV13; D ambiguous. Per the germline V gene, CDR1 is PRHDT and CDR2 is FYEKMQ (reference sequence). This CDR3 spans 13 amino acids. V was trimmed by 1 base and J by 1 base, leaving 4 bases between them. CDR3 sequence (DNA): TGTGCCAGCAGCTTAGATCGGAACACTGAAGCTTTCTTT. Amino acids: CASSLDRNTEAFF.

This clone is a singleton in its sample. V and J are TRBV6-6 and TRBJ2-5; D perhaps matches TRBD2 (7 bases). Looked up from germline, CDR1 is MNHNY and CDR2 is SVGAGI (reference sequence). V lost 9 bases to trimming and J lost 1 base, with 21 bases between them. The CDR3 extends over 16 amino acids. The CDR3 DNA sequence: TGTGCCAGTGCGTCCGGGCTCCGGGGGGCCCAAGAGACCCAGTACTTC. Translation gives CASASGLRGAQETQYF.

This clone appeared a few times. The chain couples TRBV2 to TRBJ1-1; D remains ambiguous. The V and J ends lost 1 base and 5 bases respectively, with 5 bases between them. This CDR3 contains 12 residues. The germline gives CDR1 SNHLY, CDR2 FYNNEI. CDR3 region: CASSEGITEAFF. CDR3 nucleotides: TGTGCCAGCAGTGAAGGTATAACTGAAGCTTTCTTT.

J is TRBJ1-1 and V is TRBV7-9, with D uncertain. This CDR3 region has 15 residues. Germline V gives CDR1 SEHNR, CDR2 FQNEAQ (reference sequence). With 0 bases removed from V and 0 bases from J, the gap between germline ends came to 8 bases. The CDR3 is CASSLATSMNTEAFF. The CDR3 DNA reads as TGTGCCAGCAGCTTAGCAACATCCATGAACACTGAAGCTTTCTTT.

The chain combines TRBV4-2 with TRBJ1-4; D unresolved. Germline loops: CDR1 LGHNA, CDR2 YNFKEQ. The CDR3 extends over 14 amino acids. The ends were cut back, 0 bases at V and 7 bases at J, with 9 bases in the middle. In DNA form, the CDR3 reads TGTGCCAGCAGCCAAGAATTGGGGAGTGAAAAACTGTTTTTT. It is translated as CASSQELGSEKLFF.

The CDR3 DNA sequence: TGCGCCAGCAGCCAAGAAGGGACAGGTGGATTCTCCTATGGCTACACCTTC. Its translation is CASSQEGTGGFSYGYTF. V gene TRBV4-1 combines with J gene TRBJ1-2; 8 nucleotides match TRBD1. CDR3 length: 17 residues. J gave up 4 bases and V 0 bases, and 10 bases lay outside the gene matches. Germline CDR1 is MGHRA and CDR2 is YSYEKL.